A single sample is the source of the 28 T cell receptor beta chains below, sequenced in a study of blood T cell repertoires in COVID-19. The assay was immunoSEQ multiplex PCR, and TCRdb's table has in-frame clones only and misses some. The table lists around 100,000 clones, roughly 90% of them singletons, with 6% in the top ten. The sequenced sample was peripheral blood. Every receptor here comes from a human donor in a cohort sampled during active COVID-19.

The rearrangement uses TRBV4-1 and TRBJ2-7, with TRBD1 as a possible D gene (5 bases). The CDR3 is 15 amino acids. From germline, CDR1 is MGHRA and CDR2 YSYEKL. V dropped 0 bases and J dropped 2 bases, with 11 bases sitting between them. The CDR3 reads CASSQDLTATYEQYF. Here the CDR3 DNA reads TGCGCCAGCAGCCAAGATCTGACAGCCACCTACGAGCAGTACTTC.

The chain uses TRBV19 and TRBJ1-5, with no clear D. V shed 5 bases and J shed 6 bases, with 14 bases lying between them. The CDR3 contains 14 residues. Germline V CDR1 and CDR2: LNHDA, SQIVND (reference sequence). The CDR3 region has the DNA TGTGCCAGTAGTGGTGGGAGGGCAGGTCAGCCCCAGCATTTT. Its translation is CASSGGRAGQPQHF.

The chain recombines TRBV10-1 with TRBJ2-1; 8 positions agree with TRBD2. The CDR3 has 16 amino acids. V dropped 1 base and J dropped 12; count of bases not matched to a gene: 14. Germline loops: CDR1 WNHNN, CDR2 SYGVQD (reference sequence). DNA for the CDR3: TGCGCCAGCAGTGAGTTCGGGACTAGTGCGATAGCGGCGCAGTTCTTC. Translated: CASSEFGTSAIAAQFF.

This sequence joins TRBV4-3 and TRBJ2-2; possibly TRBD2 for D (5 bases). The CDR3 is 14 amino acids. From germline, CDR1 is LGHNA and CDR2 YSLEER. V was clipped by 0 bases and J by 4 bases, with 6 bases between them. In nucleotides, the CDR3 is TGCGCCAGCAGCCAAGAGACTATCACCGGGGAGCTGTTTTTT. It codes for CASSQETITGELFF.

The chain carries TRBV5-4 and TRBJ1-1; 7 bases match TRBD1. After removal of 1 base from V and 4 bases from J, the junction contained 4 bases not matched to a gene. Germline loops: CDR1 SGHNT, CDR2 YYREEE (reference sequence). The CDR3 runs 14 residues. The CDR3 here is CASSLSPGGTEAFF. In nucleotides, the CDR3 is TGTGCCAGCAGCTTGTCTCCAGGGGGCACTGAAGCTTTCTTT.

This sequence joins TRBV6-1 and TRBJ2-1; perhaps TRBD1 as D (6 bases). Trimming took off 3 bases at V and 4 bases at J, with 10 bases between the two ends. CDR1 is MNHNS and CDR2 is SASEGT in the germline V gene. The CDR3 has 14 amino acids. The CDR3 spells CASSDDQGYNEQFF. DNA for the CDR3: TGTGCCAGCAGTGATGATCAGGGGTACAATGAGCAGTTCTTC.

This chain connects TRBV29-1 to TRBJ2-7, with D hard to call. The CDR3 is made up of 12 amino acids. Germline CDR1 is SQVTM and CDR2 is ANQGSEA. Trimming took 4 bases from V and 0 from J, leaving 7 bases between them. The CDR3 nucleotides read TGCAGCGTTGTTCGGAGCTCCTACGAGCAGTACTTC. This sequence encodes CSVVRSSYEQYF.

The gene calls are TRBV11-2 and TRBJ2-7; 9 bases match TRBD2. Trimming cost V 1 base and J 3 bases; bases outside gene matches: 13. The germline V gene encodes CDR1 SGHAT and CDR2 FQNNGV. The CDR3 totals 18 residues. The CDR3 region is CASSLGGRGGTSNYEQYF. The CDR3 bases are TGTGCCAGCAGCTTAGGTGGCAGGGGGGGGACTAGCAACTACGAGCAGTACTTC.

The chain uses TRBV28 and TRBJ2-1; tentative D call: TRBD2 (5 bases). The V gene's germline CDR1 is MDHEN and CDR2 SYDVKM. This CDR3 has 13 residues. The V gene lost 2 bases and the J gene lost 10 bases, with 12 bases spanning the gap. CDR3 DNA sequence: TGTGCCAGCAGTTTAGGGAGAGCCAGGGAGCAGTTCTTC. The encoded protein is CASSLGRAREQFF.

The chain has TRBV7-2 and TRBJ2-3; 7 positions agree with TRBD2. The ends lost 5 bases at V and 3 bases at J; junction bases unmatched: 5. The CDR3 has 14 residues. CDR1 and CDR2 (germline): SGHTA, FQGNSA. This CDR3 is CASSEAGWTDTQYF. The CDR3 bases are TGTGCCAGCAGCGAAGCGGGGTGGACAGATACGCAGTATTTT.

The chain recombines TRBV30 with TRBJ1-1; the D is unclear. Looked up from germline, CDR1 is GTSNPN and CDR2 is SVGIG (reference sequence). Trimming removed 1 base from V and 3 bases from J, with 18 bases in between. The CDR3 length is 16 residues. The CDR3 DNA follows: TGTGCCTGGAGTGGTTCGACGGCACAGCTGGACACTGAAGCTTTCTTT. It encodes CAWSGSTAQLDTEAFF.

V gene TRBV4-2 combines with J gene TRBJ1-2; D is possibly TRBD1 (6 bases). The germline V and J ends were trimmed by 3 bases and 4 bases, with 15 bases remaining between them. This CDR3 is built from 15 residues. Germline V CDR1 and CDR2: LGHNA, YNFKEQ. Here the CDR3 reads CASSQGTGSSYGYTF. The CDR3 DNA reads as TGTGCCAGCAGCCAGGGCACAGGGTCAAGCTATGGCTACACCTTC.

The gene calls are TRBV15 and TRBJ2-1; D might be TRBD1 (7 bases). Germline V gives CDR1 LNHNV, CDR2 YYDKDF (reference sequence). CDR3 length: 12 residues. V lost 4 bases to trimming and J lost 12 bases, with 13 bases between them. The CDR3 protein is CATSMDRRGQFF. CDR3 in DNA: TGTGCCACCAGCATGGACAGGCGGGGGCAGTTCTTC. Looking up the rest from reference TRBV15 and TRBJ2-1 gives the full variable domain: DAMVIQNPRYQVTQFGKPVTLSCSQTLNHNVMYWYQQKSSQAPKLLFHYYDKDFNNEADTPDNFQSRRPNTSFCFLDIRSPGLGDTAMYLCATSMDRRGQFFGPGTRLTVL.

The V call is TRBV5-6, the J call TRBJ1-2; D may be TRBD1 (5 bases). V was trimmed by 5 bases and J by 4 bases, leaving 15 bases between them. Germline V gene data show CDR1 as SGHDT and CDR2 as YYEEEE. CDR3 size: 14 residues. This CDR3 reads CASRDLGGSYGYTF. Written as DNA, the CDR3 is TGTGCCAGCAGAGACCTGGGGGGGTCCTATGGCTACACCTTC.

This clone was counted once. This rearrangement joins TRBV11-2 to TRBJ2-2; D call uncertain. V was shortened by 5 bases and J by 4 bases, with 14 bases between the two germline ends. This CDR3 region has 15 residues. Germline loops: CDR1 SGHAT, CDR2 FQNNGV. The CDR3 loop reads CASSTLRKATGELFF. In nucleotides, the CDR3 is TGTGCCAGCAGCACCCTAAGAAAAGCCACCGGGGAGCTGTTTTTT.

The chain links TRBV30 to TRBJ1-5; D gene uncertain. Trimming pared 1 base from V and 4 bases from J, leaving 8 bases between. Germline V lookup: CDR1 GTSNPN, CDR2 SVGIG (reference sequence). The CDR3 covers 13 residues. DNA for the CDR3: TGTGCCTGGAGTGAAGACGGGAATCAGCCCCAGCATTTT. This encodes CAWSEDGNQPQHF.

As regards this clone: Its ends do not fully match the called genes, so a read error is possible. This chain uses TRBV6-5 with TRBJ1-6; no firm D call. Germline values: CDR1 MNHEY, CDR2 SVGAGI. The CDR3 is made up of 14 amino acids. This chain's CDR3 is CASSHSDSNSPLHF. CDR3 DNA sequence: TGTGCCAGCAGTCACTCAGACTCTAATTCACCCCTCCACTTT.

This chain connects TRBV27 to TRBJ2-1, with a tentative D call TRBD2 (6 bases). Looked up from germline, CDR1 is MNHEY and CDR2 is SMNVEV (reference sequence). V shed 3 bases and J shed 2 bases, with 17 bases lying between them. The CDR3 consists of 17 residues. The CDR3 reads CASSFGGGSATYNEQFF. The CDR3 DNA sequence: TGTGCCAGCAGTTTCGGGGGAGGATCTGCGACCTACAATGAGCAGTTCTTC.

The V call is TRBV6-6, the J call TRBJ2-3; 13 nucleotides align to TRBD2. After removal of 5 bases from V and 0 bases from J, the junction contained 8 bases not matched to a gene. This CDR3 comprises 18 residues. In germline, CDR1 is MNHNY, CDR2 SVGAGI (reference sequence). CDR3 DNA: TGTGCCAGCAGTCCAGGACTAGCGGGGGTTCCTAGCACAGATACGCAGTATTTT. Protein product: CASSPGLAGVPSTDTQYF.

This clone has more than one count but fewer than ten. The chain carries TRBV9 and TRBJ1-5; TRBD1 matches at 9 bases. From germline, CDR1 is SGDLS and CDR2 YYNGEE. This CDR3 has 13 residues. V shed 4 bases and J 7 bases; nucleotides not matched to a gene: 3. The CDR3 DNA is TGTGCCAGCAGCCGCGACAGGGGGCAGCCCCAGCATTTT. This encodes CASSRDRGQPQHF. Complete variable domain (other parts from reference TRBV9 and TRBJ1-5): DSGVTQTPKHLITATGQRVTLRCSPRSGDLSVYWYQQSLDQGLQFLIQYYNGEERAKGNILERFSAQQFPDLHSELNLSSLELGDSALYFCASSRDRGQPQHFGDGTRLSIL.

The chain couples TRBV5-1 to TRBJ2-7; TRBD1 agrees at 9 bases. Germline-derived CDR1 and CDR2 are SGHRS and YFSETQ. The CDR3 extends over 16 amino acids. V was clipped by 4 bases and J by 1 base; unmatched bases: 9. For the CDR3, the DNA is TGCGCCAGCAGCCGCCTCCCGGGACAGGGTTCCTACGAGCAGTACTTC. It is translated as CASSRLPGQGSYEQYF.

This chain joins TRBV9 and TRBJ1-2; 11 bases are shared with TRBD1. The CDR3 sequence is 15 residues long. Trimming removed 4 bases from V and 2 bases from J; junction bases left unmatched: 4. CDR1 and CDR2 (germline): SGDLS, YYNGEE. The CDR3 loop reads CASSTRTGGNYGYTF. CDR3 nucleotides: TGTGCCAGCAGCACACGGACAGGGGGCAACTATGGCTACACCTTC.

The genes are TRBV2 and TRBJ2-1; 11 bases line up with TRBD2. CDR3 length: 14 residues. Trimming removed 5 bases from V and 7 bases from J; junction bases left unmatched: 4. Looked up from germline, CDR1 is SNHLY and CDR2 is FYNNEI. This CDR3 is CASSMGLAVNEQFF. In DNA, the CDR3 is TGTGCCAGCAGTATGGGACTAGCGGTAAATGAGCAGTTCTTC.

This chain uses TRBV12-5 with TRBJ2-7; the D gene is possibly TRBD1 (5 bases). Trimming removed 2 bases at V and 0 bases at J, with 11 bases between. CDR3 length: 15 amino acids. CDR1 and CDR2 from the germline V gene are LGHNT and FRNRAP. CDR3: CASGLWGAYSYEQYF. The CDR3 DNA reads as TGTGCTAGTGGTTTGTGGGGCGCCTACTCCTACGAGCAGTACTTC.

This clone was counted a single time. The rearrangement links TRBV7-9 to TRBJ1-4; D remains ambiguous. Trimming removed 2 bases at V and 7 bases at J, with 20 bases between. Looked up from germline, CDR1 is SEHNR and CDR2 is FQNEAQ (reference sequence). This CDR3 has 17 amino acids. For the CDR3, the DNA is TGTGCCAGCAGCTTAATTGGCCTCCGACAAGCGGGTGAAAAACTGTTTTTT. The encoded protein is CASSLIGLRQAGEKLFF. The complete variable domain, with remaining parts taken from reference TRBV7-9 and TRBJ1-4, reads DTGVSQNPRHKITKRGQNVTFRCDPISEHNRLYWYRQTLGQGPEFLTYFQNEAQLEKSRLLSDRFSAERPKGSFSTLEIQRTEQGDSAMYLCASSLIGLRQAGEKLFFGSGTQLSVL.

The chain uses TRBV5-6 and TRBJ1-6, with D unclear. This CDR3 region has 13 residues. Trimming removed 3 bases at V and 10 bases at J, with 11 bases between. Germline V lookup: CDR1 SGHDT, CDR2 YYEEEE. Written as DNA, the CDR3 is TGTGCCAGCAGCTCGCTGAACGGGTCACCCCTCCACTTT. Translation gives CASSSLNGSPLHF.

J is TRBJ2-7 and V is TRBV28; D possibly corresponds to TRBD1 (5 bases). The CDR3 runs 15 residues. V lost 6 bases, J lost 0 bases, and 15 bases lay in between. Germline V CDR1 and CDR2: MDHEN, SYDVKM. The CDR3 here is CASRGFQGSSYEQYF. CDR3 coding DNA: TGTGCCAGCAGGGGTTTTCAGGGAAGCTCCTACGAGCAGTACTTC.

This chain links TRBV3-1 (or the pseudogene TRBV3-2) with TRBJ2-7; 8 bases map to TRBD1. The CDR3 length is 15 residues. V lost 1 base, J lost 6 bases, and 8 bases stayed unmatched. Germline CDR1 is LGHDT and CDR2 is YNNKEL (reference sequence). The CDR3 is CASSQGTGFAGEQYF. The CDR3 region has the DNA TGTGCCAGCAGCCAAGGGACAGGGTTCGCGGGCGAGCAGTACTTC.